This T cell receptor beta chain was sequenced in a study of T cells in narcolepsy. Study at large: Patients with NT1 or NT2 and healthy control donors were enrolled. General study findings and limits: Healthy controls reportedly lacked the autoreactive clonotypes serially found in patients' blood. Some memory CD4+ repertoires had no autoreactive clone sequences.

Sequencing was performed with immunoSEQ multiplex PCR; in TCRdb, only in-frame clones are kept and a portion is missing. The table lists approximately 28,000 clones, more than 65% of them singletons. There are a few counts of this clone. The antigen remains undetermined. Trimming shortened V by 3 bases and J by 1 base, and 7 bases separated the two germline ends. The CDR3 is made up of 14 amino acids. The V gene's germline CDR1 is MNHNS and CDR2 SASEGT. The sequence was collected from a human donor in good health. J is TRBJ1-3 and V is TRBV6-1, with D uncertain. The specimen sequenced was memory (CD45RA-) CD4+ T cells from blood. CDR3 in DNA: TGTGCCAGCAGTGATTCGGATTCTGGAAACACCATATATTTT. Its translation: CASSDSDSGNTIYF.